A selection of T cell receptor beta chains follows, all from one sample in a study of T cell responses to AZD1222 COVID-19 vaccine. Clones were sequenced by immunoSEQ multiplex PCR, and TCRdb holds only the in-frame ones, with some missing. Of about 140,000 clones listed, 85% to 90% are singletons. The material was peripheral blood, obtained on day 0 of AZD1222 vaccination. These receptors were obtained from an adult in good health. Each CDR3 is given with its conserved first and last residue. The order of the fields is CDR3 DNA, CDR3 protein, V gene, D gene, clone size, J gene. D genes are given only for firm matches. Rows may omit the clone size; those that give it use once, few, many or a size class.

TGTGCCAGCAGCCAGAGGGAACGGGTTACCGGGGAGCTGTTTTTT,CASSQRERVTGELFF,TRBV3-1/TRBV3-2,.,.,TRBJ2-2
TGCGCCAGCAGATTACAGGGGTCGAACACTGAAGCTTTCTTT,CASRLQGSNTEAFF,TRBV5-1,TRBD1,.,TRBJ1-1
TGTGCCAGCAGCTTATCGTCAGAGAACGAGCAGTACTTC,CASSLSSENEQYF,TRBV11-3,.,.,TRBJ2-7
TGTGCCAGCTCACCGCCTAGCGGCACAGATACGCAGTATTTT,CASSPPSGTDTQYF,TRBV18,.,.,TRBJ2-3
TGCGCCAGCAGCTTGGTAACTACGGCGACAGATACGCAGTATTTT,CASSLVTTATDTQYF,TRBV5-1,.,.,TRBJ2-3
TGTGCCAGCAGCCTAGGGGCAAGGGGGACAGATACGCAGTATTTT,CASSLGARGTDTQYF,TRBV7-3,.,once,TRBJ2-3
TGTGCCAGCAGCCAAGATTATAACACCGGGGAGCTGTTTTTT,CASSQDYNTGELFF,TRBV3-1/TRBV3-2,.,.,TRBJ2-2
TGTGCCAGCAGCCCCAGACAGGGGGATAGGGTCGAGCAGTACTTC,CASSPRQGDRVEQYF,TRBV7-2,TRBD1,.,TRBJ2-7
TGTGCCAGTAGTTCAGAAAACCAAGAGACCCAGTACTTC,CASSSENQETQYF,TRBV19,.,.,TRBJ2-5
TGCGCCAGCAGCCAAGAGTCCAGCAATGAGCAGTTCTTC,CASSQESSNEQFF,TRBV4-1,.,once,TRBJ2-1
TGTGCCAGCAGGGAGTCCCTGTCTTTCCAAGAGACCCAGTACTTC,CASRESLSFQETQYF,TRBV11-1,.,.,TRBJ2-5
TGTGCCAGCAGCCTGGACAGGGGGAGGACAGGAGGGTACAATGAGCAGTTCTTC,CASSLDRGRTGGYNEQFF,TRBV3-1/TRBV3-2,TRBD1,once,TRBJ2-1
TGTGCCACCAGCAGAGTGGGCAGGGGTGAAGCTTTCTTT,CATSRVGRGEAFF,TRBV15,.,.,TRBJ1-1
TGTGCCAGCAGTGAACCGGGCAGGGGGCATGGCTACACCTTC,CASSEPGRGHGYTF,TRBV6-1,TRBD1,.,TRBJ1-2
TGTGCCAGCAGCCGGGGGGGCTACAACTATGGCTACACCTTC,CASSRGGYNYGYTF,TRBV9,.,.,TRBJ1-2
TGTGCCAGCAGCTCAACTAGCGGGAGTATTTCAGATACGCAGTATTTT,CASSSTSGSISDTQYF,TRBV7-9,TRBD2,.,TRBJ2-3
TGTGCCAGCAGCTACGGACAGTTTAACACTGAAGCTTTCTTT,CASSYGQFNTEAFF,TRBV5-6,.,once,TRBJ1-1
TGTGCCACCAGCAGAGATACTAACTATGGCTACACCTTC,CATSRDTNYGYTF,TRBV15,.,.,TRBJ1-2
TGTGCCAGCAGCTCTCCGGACCTGAACACTGAAGCTTTCTTT,CASSSPDLNTEAFF,TRBV7-9,.,few,TRBJ1-1
TGTGCCAGTGGTAAAGGACAGGTCTCAAAAACCGGGGAGCTGTTTTTT,CASGKGQVSKTGELFF,TRBV19,TRBD1,.,TRBJ2-2
TGTGCCAGCAGTAATACAGGGCCGGGCGTAACCGGGGAGCTGTTTTTT,CASSNTGPGVTGELFF,TRBV27,.,.,TRBJ2-2
TGTGCCAGCAGCGTAGAGAACAGGGGTGGAAACACCATATATTTT,CASSVENRGGNTIYF,TRBV9,TRBD1,.,TRBJ1-3
TGTGCCAGCAGCCCCGGTTTCGGGCTACCCGATGAGCAGTTCTTC,CASSPGFGLPDEQFF,TRBV14,.,.,TRBJ2-1
TGTGCCACCAGCACTCTTAGAGGAGGCCTTTACAATGAGCAGTTCTTC,CATSTLRGGLYNEQFF,TRBV15,.,.,TRBJ2-1
TGCGCCAGCAGCCAAGATGATACTACCCACGGTGAGCAGTTCTTC,CASSQDDTTHGEQFF,TRBV4-3,.,.,TRBJ2-1
TGTGCCAGCAGCTTAGTAGGGGGGGATGGTGGCTACACCTTC,CASSLVGGDGGYTF,TRBV7-2,.,.,TRBJ1-2
TGCGCCAGCAGCCAAGGACAGGCCATGAACACTGAAGCTTTCTTT,CASSQGQAMNTEAFF,TRBV4-3,.,.,TRBJ1-1
TGTGCCACTCAGTCGGGGACAGGCATTACGCAGTATTTT,CATQSGTGITQYF,TRBV19,TRBD1,.,TRBJ2-3